Listed below are T cell receptor beta chains from one sample, sequenced in a study of cytomegalovirus exposure and HLA in healthy donors. Here immunoSEQ multiplex PCR was the method, and the copy in TCRdb shows in-frame clones only, minus some. The table shows approximately 190,000 clones, with around 87% occurring only once. The sequencing sample was made of PBMCs. The receptors originated from a man under 40 in good health and CMV-seronegative. Each CDR3 is given with its conserved first and last residue.

j_call: TRBJ1-1
v_call: TRBV4-1
cdr3_aa: CASSQVYMGHTNTEAFF

j_call: TRBJ2-3
v_call: TRBV5-1
cdr3_aa: CASSPRGSGGTDTQYF

j_call: TRBJ2-2
v_call: TRBV6-5
cdr3_aa: CASSYSPAGGTGELFF

j_call: TRBJ2-1
v_call: TRBV28
cdr3_aa: CASSSGRSDFF

j_call: TRBJ2-7
v_call: TRBV23-1
cdr3_aa: CASSQLGTGFIFRSSYEQYF

j_call: TRBJ2-2
v_call: TRBV18
cdr3_aa: CASSPGYARRVTGELFF

j_call: TRBJ1-5
v_call: TRBV19
cdr3_aa: CASSPTRLRINQPQHF

j_call: TRBJ1-1
v_call: TRBV19
cdr3_aa: CASRWGGTEAFF

j_call: TRBJ1-2
v_call: TRBV7-2
cdr3_aa: CASSHAGTGRANYGYTF

j_call: -
v_call: TRBV5-6
cdr3_aa: CASSLTSWTSYEQYF

j_call: TRBJ2-7
v_call: TRBV7-9
cdr3_aa: CSSSSTGQGFSYEQYF

j_call: TRBJ1-1
v_call: TRBV30
cdr3_aa: CAWRRSGQGRSGTEAFF

j_call: TRBJ2-4
v_call: TRBV6-5
cdr3_aa: CASSYSYGTVTAQYF

j_call: TRBJ1-1
v_call: TRBV6-1
cdr3_aa: CASSSPVHTEAFF

j_call: TRBJ1-3
v_call: TRBV4-2
cdr3_aa: CASSTRGTGKGNTIYF

j_call: TRBJ1-6
v_call: TRBV7-8
cdr3_aa: CASSASWAGSNSPLHF

j_call: TRBJ1-4
v_call: TRBV18
cdr3_aa: CASSPPYRNYEKLFF

j_call: TRBJ2-1
v_call: TRBV9
cdr3_aa: CASSESKGLGNEQFF

j_call: TRBJ2-7
v_call: TRBV28
cdr3_aa: CASSLVGGAPNYEQYF

j_call: TRBJ1-2
v_call: TRBV4-1
cdr3_aa: CASSQDSPVLGYTF

j_call: TRBJ2-3
v_call: TRBV14
cdr3_aa: CASSPGLAGDPRTDTQYF

j_call: TRBJ2-7
v_call: TRBV7-8
cdr3_aa: CASSLATGRYYEQYF

j_call: TRBJ1-1
v_call: TRBV4-3
cdr3_aa: CASSQDLMRDTEAFF

j_call: TRBJ1-1
v_call: TRBV7-2
cdr3_aa: CASLATGVMWNTEAFF

j_call: TRBJ2-4
v_call: TRBV2
cdr3_aa: CASNTKNIQYF

j_call: TRBJ2-1
v_call: TRBV5-1
cdr3_aa: CASSPQQSSYNEQFF

j_call: TRBJ2-3
v_call: TRBV6-1
cdr3_aa: CASSTTAHAITQYF

j_call: TRBJ1-2
v_call: TRBV6-6
cdr3_aa: CASSMDTTNGYTF

j_call: TRBJ1-2
v_call: TRBV29-1
cdr3_aa: CSVEEAGGLYGYTF

j_call: TRBJ1-2
v_call: TRBV27
cdr3_aa: CASIGSQGLGGYTF

j_call: TRBJ2-7
v_call: TRBV11-2
cdr3_aa: CASSHGWREQYF

j_call: TRBJ2-1
v_call: TRBV9
cdr3_aa: CASSVVSGGAAEQFF

j_call: TRBJ2-2
v_call: TRBV18
cdr3_aa: CASSLIPGHTFSGELFF

j_call: TRBJ1-2
v_call: TRBV4-1
cdr3_aa: CASSRGVGYTF

j_call: TRBJ2-7
v_call: TRBV28
cdr3_aa: CASSYRDFYEQYF

j_call: TRBJ1-5
v_call: TRBV7-9
cdr3_aa: CASSLEGGGLEPQHF

j_call: TRBJ2-1
v_call: TRBV28
cdr3_aa: CASSFLATQFF

j_call: TRBJ1-6
v_call: TRBV6-4
cdr3_aa: CATDLEGNSPLHF

j_call: TRBJ2-3
v_call: TRBV15
cdr3_aa: CATSRAGTRSTDTQYF

j_call: TRBJ1-1
v_call: TRBV4-1
cdr3_aa: CASSQVMLQGGGPPEAFF

j_call: TRBJ2-6
v_call: TRBV25-1
cdr3_aa: CASSRTGFSGANVLTF

j_call: TRBJ2-3
v_call: TRBV5-1
cdr3_aa: CASSPGQVGDTQYF

j_call: TRBJ1-4
v_call: TRBV29-1
cdr3_aa: CSVEGDGRSGEKLFF

j_call: TRBJ2-5
v_call: TRBV18
cdr3_aa: CASSPPGQQETQYF

j_call: TRBJ2-7
v_call: TRBV11-3
cdr3_aa: CASSPQATGAEQYF

j_call: TRBJ2-7
v_call: TRBV18
cdr3_aa: CASSQTSSSSYEQYF

j_call: TRBJ2-1
v_call: TRBV4-1
cdr3_aa: CASSPLWGRGWSYNEQFF

j_call: TRBJ2-5
v_call: TRBV6-5
cdr3_aa: CASSQSRWYLVQYF

j_call: TRBJ2-2
v_call: TRBV27
cdr3_aa: CASTGGGTGELFF

j_call: TRBJ1-3
v_call: TRBV2
cdr3_aa: CAGGANSGNTIYF

j_call: TRBJ1-2
v_call: TRBV19
cdr3_aa: CASSIQTGLMVGYTF

j_call: TRBJ2-3
v_call: TRBV6-5
cdr3_aa: CASSYRDRGTDTQYF

j_call: TRBJ2-1
v_call: TRBV5-4
cdr3_aa: CASSPSPGSGGSSYNEQFF

j_call: TRBJ2-7
v_call: TRBV28
cdr3_aa: CASSSGELPYEQYF

j_call: TRBJ2-7
v_call: TRBV27
cdr3_aa: CASSLSGTSFYEQYF

j_call: TRBJ2-1
v_call: TRBV4-2
cdr3_aa: CASSQVQRAGNNEQFF